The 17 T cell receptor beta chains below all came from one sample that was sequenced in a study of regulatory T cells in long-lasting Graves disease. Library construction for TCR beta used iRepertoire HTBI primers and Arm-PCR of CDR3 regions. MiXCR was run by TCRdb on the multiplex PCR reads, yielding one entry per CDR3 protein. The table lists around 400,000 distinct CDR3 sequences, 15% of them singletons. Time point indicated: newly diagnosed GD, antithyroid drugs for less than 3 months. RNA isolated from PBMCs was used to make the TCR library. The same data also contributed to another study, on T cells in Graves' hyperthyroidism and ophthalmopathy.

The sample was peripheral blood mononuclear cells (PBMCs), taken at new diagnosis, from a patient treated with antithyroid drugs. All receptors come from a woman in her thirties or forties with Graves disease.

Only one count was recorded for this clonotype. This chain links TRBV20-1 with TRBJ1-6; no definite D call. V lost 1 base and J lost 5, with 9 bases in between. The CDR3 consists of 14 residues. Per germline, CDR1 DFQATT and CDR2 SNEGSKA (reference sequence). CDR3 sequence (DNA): TGCAGTGCTAGAGGTCAGATCCATAATTCACCCCTCCACTTT. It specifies CSARGQIHNSPLHF.

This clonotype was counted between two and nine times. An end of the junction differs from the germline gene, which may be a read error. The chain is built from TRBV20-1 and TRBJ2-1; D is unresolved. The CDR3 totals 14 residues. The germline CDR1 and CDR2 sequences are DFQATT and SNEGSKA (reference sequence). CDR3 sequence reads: CSGSRGVFYSEQFF. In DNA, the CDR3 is TGCAGTGGTAGTCGTGGGGTCTTTTACAGTGAGCAGTTCTTC.

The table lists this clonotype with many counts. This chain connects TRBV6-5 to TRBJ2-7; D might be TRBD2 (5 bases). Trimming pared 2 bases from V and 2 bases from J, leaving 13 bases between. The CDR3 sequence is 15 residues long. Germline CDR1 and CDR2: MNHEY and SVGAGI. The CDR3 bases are TGTGCCAGCAGTTACGACTATTCCAAGACCTACGAGCAGTACTTC. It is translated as CASSYDYSKTYEQYF.

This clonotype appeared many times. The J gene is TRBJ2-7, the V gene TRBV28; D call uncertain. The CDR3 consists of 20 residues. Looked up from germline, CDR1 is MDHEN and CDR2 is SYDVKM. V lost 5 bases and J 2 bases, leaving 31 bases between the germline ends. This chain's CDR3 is CASSPLGQSQPDRAPYEQYF. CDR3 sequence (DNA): TGTGCCAGCAGTCCCCTCGGGCAGTCACAACCGGACCGCGCGCCCTACGAGCAGTACTTC.

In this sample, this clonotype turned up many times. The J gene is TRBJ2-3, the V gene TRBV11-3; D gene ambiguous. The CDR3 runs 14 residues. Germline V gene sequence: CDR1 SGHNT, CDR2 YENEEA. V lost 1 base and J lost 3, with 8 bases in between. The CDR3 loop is CASSLAQGTDTQYF. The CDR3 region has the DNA TGTGCCAGCAGCTTAGCGCAAGGGACAGATACGCAGTATTTT.

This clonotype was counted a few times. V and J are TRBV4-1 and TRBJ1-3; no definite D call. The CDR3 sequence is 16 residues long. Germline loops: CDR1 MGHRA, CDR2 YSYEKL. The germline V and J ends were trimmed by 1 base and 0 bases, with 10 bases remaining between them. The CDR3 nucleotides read TGCGCCAGCAGCCAAGTCATTGAGGGCTCTGGAAACACCATATATTTT. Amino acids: CASSQVIEGSGNTIYF.

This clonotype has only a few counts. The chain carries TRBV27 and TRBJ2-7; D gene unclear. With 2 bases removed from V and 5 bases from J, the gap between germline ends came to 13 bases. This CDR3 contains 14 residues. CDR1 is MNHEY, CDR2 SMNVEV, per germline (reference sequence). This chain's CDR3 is CASSLRLPPNEQYF. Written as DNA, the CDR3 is TGTGCCAGCAGTTTAAGGTTACCCCCAAACGAGCAGTACTTC.

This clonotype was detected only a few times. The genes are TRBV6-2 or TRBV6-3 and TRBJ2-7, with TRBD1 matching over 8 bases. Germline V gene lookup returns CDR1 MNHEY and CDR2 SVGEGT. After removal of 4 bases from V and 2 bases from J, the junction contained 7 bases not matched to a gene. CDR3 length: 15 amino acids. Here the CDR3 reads CASSWRDRPPYEQYF. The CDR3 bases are TGTGCCAGCAGTTGGAGGGACAGGCCCCCCTACGAGCAGTACTTC.

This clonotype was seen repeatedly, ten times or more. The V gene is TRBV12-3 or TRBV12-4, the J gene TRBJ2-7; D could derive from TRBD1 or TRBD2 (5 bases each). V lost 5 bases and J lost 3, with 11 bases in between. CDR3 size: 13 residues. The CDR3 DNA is TGTGCCAGCAGTCCGGGGCTCAACTACGAGCAGTACTTC. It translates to CASSPGLNYEQYF.

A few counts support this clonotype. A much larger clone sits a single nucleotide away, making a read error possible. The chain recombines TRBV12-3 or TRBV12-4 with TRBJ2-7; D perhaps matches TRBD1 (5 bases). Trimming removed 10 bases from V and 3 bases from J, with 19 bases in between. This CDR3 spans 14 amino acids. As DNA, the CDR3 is TGTGCCAACAATCCAGGGCCGATGTTCTACGAGCAGTACTTC. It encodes CANNPGPMFYEQYF.

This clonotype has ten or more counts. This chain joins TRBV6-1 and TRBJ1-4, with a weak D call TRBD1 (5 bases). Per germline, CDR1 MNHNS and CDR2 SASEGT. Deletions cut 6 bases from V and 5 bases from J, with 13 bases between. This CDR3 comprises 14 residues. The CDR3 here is CASRTRGWNEKLFF. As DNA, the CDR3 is TGTGCCAGCAGAACTCGGGGGTGGAATGAAAAACTGTTTTTT.

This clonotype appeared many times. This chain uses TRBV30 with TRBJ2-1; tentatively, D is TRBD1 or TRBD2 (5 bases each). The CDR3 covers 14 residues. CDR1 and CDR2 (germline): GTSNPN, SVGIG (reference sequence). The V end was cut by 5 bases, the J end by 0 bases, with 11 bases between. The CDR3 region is CAWWDGGSYNEQFF. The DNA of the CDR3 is TGTGCCTGGTGGGACGGCGGCTCCTACAATGAGCAGTTCTTC.

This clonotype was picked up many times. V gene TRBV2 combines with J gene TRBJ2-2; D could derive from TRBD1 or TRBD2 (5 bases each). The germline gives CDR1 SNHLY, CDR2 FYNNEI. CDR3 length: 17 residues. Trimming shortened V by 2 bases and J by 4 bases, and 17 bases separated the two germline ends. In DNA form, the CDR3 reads TGTGCCAGCAGTGAAAAGTGGCAGGGAGCGGTCACCGGGGAGCTGTTTTTT. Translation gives CASSEKWQGAVTGELFF.

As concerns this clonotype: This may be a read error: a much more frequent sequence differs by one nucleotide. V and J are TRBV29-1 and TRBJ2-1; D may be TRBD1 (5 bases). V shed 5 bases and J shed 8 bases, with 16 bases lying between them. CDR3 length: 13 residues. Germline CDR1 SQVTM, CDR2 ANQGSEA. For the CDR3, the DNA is TGCAGCGTTCTGGACAACCAGTTGGATGAGCAGTTCTTC. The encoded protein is CSVLDNQLDEQFF.

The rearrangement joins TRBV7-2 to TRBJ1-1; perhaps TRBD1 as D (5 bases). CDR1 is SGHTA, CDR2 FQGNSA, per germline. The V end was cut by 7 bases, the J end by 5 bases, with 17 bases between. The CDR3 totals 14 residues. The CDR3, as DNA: TGTGCCAGCACCCCTCTAGGGGCGGGGACTGAAGCTTTCTTT. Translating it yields CASTPLGAGTEAFF.

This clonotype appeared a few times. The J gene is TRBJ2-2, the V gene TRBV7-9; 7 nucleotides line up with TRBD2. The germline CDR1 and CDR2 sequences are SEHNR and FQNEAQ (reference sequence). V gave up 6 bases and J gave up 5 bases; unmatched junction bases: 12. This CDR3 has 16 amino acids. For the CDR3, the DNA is TGTGCCAGCAGGGGAGGGGCAGGGCTCGAAACCGGGGAGCTGTTTTTT. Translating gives CASRGGAGLETGELFF.

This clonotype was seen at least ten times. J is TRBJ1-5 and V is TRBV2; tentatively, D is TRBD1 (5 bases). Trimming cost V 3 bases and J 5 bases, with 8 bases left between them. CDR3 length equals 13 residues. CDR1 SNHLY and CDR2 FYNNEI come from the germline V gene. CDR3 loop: CASSDGGDQPQHF. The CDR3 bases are TGTGCCAGCAGTGATGGAGGGGATCAGCCCCAGCATTTT.